The sample holds a few counts of the clone carrying this T cell receptor beta chain. In germline, CDR1 is SGHTA, CDR2 FQGNSA. The CDR3 runs 15 residues. Trimming took 1 base from V and 7 from J; bases not matched to a gene: 8. Each CDR3 protein gets one entry after TCRdb re-called the RT-PCR reads with MiXCR. Here the sample spans more than 600,000 distinct CDR3 sequences, 12% to 15% being singletons. This receptor was obtained from a female donor in good health, serving as a healthy control. The V call is TRBV7-2, the J call TRBJ2-7, with TRBD2 matching 9 bases. The sample was memory CD4+ T cells from blood. CDR3 sequence reads: CASSLDSGSLREQYF. CDR3 bases: TGTGCCAGCAGCTTAGATAGCGGGAGTCTTCGGGAGCAGTACTTC.